The rows below give T cell receptor beta chains drawn from one sample of a study of shared clonotypes between healthy human individuals. This table comes from immunoSEQ multiplex PCR, and its TCRdb copy is limited to in-frame clones, with some not included. The sample records about 2.3 million clones, roughly 93% being singletons. The specimen sequenced was naive CD4+ T cells from PBMCs. These receptors were collected from a man in his late teens or twenties in good health. Some clones in this sample may be carry-over from other donors' samples. Both conserved end residues are part of each CDR3. D genes are given only for firm matches. For some rows the clone size is stated as once, few or many, or as a class when expanded; others skip it.

V gene,J gene,D gene,clone size,CDR3 DNA,CDR3 protein
TRBV7-3,TRBJ2-7,TRBD1,.,TGTGCCAGCAGCCCGACAGGGGGCGACGAGCAGTACTTC,CASSPTGGDEQYF
TRBV7-3,TRBJ2-5,.,.,TGTGCCAGCAGCTTGTTAAGGGGTGAGCAAGAGACCCAGTACTTC,CASSLLRGEQETQYF
TRBV7-2,TRBJ1-1,TRBD1,.,TGTGCCAGCAGCGGTCCCGGGACAGGGAGCACTGAAGCTTTCTTT,CASSGPGTGSTEAFF
TRBV5-1,TRBJ2-7,.,.,TGCGCCAGCAGATTGGGGGCTAGGTTTCTGCTTCTCGAGCAGTACTTC,CASRLGARFLLLEQYF
TRBV19,TRBJ1-5,.,.,TGTGCCAGTAGAGGGGACGGCAATCAGCCCCAGCATTTT,CASRGDGNQPQHF
TRBV5-1,TRBJ2-7,.,.,TGCGCCAGCAGCTTGGCCACAGGGCTATCCGAGCAGTACTTC,CASSLATGLSEQYF
TRBV6-5,TRBJ1-1,.,.,TGTGCCAGCAGCGACGGACAGCCTATGAACACTGAAGCTTTCTTT,CASSDGQPMNTEAFF
TRBV28,TRBJ1-1,.,.,TGTGCCAGCAGTTGGCGGTCCCCGGCAAGAAACACTGAAGCTTTCTTT,CASSWRSPARNTEAFF
TRBV28,TRBJ2-7,.,.,TGTGCCCTTGGACAGCACTCCTACGAGCAGTACTTC,CALGQHSYEQYF
TRBV6-6,TRBJ1-1,TRBD1,once,TGTGCCAGCAGTTCTCGCCGTGGGACAGGGTACACTGAAGCTTTCTTT,CASSSRRGTGYTEAFF
TRBV29-1,TRBJ2-5,.,.,TGCAGCGTTGAAGTAGCGCAAGAGACCCAGTACTTC,CSVEVAQETQYF
TRBV28,TRBJ1-5,.,.,TGTGCCAGCACCCCGCCCCCCAGGAGAATTTCCATCGATCAGCCCCAGCATTTT,CASTPPPRRISIDQPQHF
TRBV5-1,TRBJ1-1,.,.,TGCGCCAGCAGCTTGGCCGAGGTGGGTAAGACTGAAGCTTTCTTT,CASSLAEVGKTEAFF